This T cell receptor (beta chain) comes out of a study of OX40 agonist ivuxolimab in advanced cancers. Profiling relied on immunoSEQ multiplex PCR, and the TCRdb table lists in-frame clones only, not all of them. The sample holds about 75,000 clones, about 88% seen once. The CDR3 consists of 14 residues. Germline CDR1 LGHNA, CDR2 YNFKEQ. V was pared by 8 bases and J by 4 bases, with 8 bases of the junction left unmatched. The rearrangement joins TRBV4-2 to TRBJ2-7; 10 bases align to TRBD2. The sequence was collected from an adult with an advanced solid tumor such as melanoma, head and neck, liver or kidney cancer. Sequenced here: CD4+ or CD8+ T cells sorted from blood, sampled in a trial of the OX40 agonist ivuxolimab. As DNA, the CDR3 is TGTGCCAGCGCCTACCGGACTAGCGGTTACGAGCAGTACTTC. Its translation is CASAYRTSGYEQYF.